A selection of T cell receptor beta chains follows, all from one sample in a study of regulatory T cells in long-lasting Graves disease. TCRdb independently ran MiXCR on the multiplex PCR reads; one entry per CDR3 protein. The table records 650,000 to 700,000 distinct CDR3 sequences, 30% of them present only once. The sample in question was peripheral blood mononuclear cells (PBMCs), obtained when the disease was refractory, from a patient treated with antithyroid drugs. Receptors originate from a female donor with Graves disease. Each CDR3 is given with its conserved first and last residue. A D gene is named only where the DNA matches it firmly. Part of the rows lack a size; the others show once, few, many or a class for expanded clones.

clone_size	v_call	cdr3_length	d_call	j_call	cdr3_aa	cdr3_nt
few	TRBV29-1	16	TRBD2	TRBJ2-2	CSVKLLAGANTGELFF	TGCAGCGTTAAACTTCTAGCGGGCGCGAACACCGGGGAGCTGTTTTTT
-	TRBV20-1	20	TRBD2	TRBJ2-7	CSAWDRELITTSGSIHEQYF	TGCAGTGCGTGGGACAGGGAGTTAATTACGACTAGCGGGAGTATCCACGAGCAGTACTTC
-	TRBV19	18	-	TRBJ1-3	CASTGIRTGQSSGNTIYF	TGTGCCAGTACCGGCATACGGACTGGGCAAAGCTCTGGAAACACCATATATTTT
-	TRBV3-1	17	-	TRBJ1-4	CASSHLFKGATNEKLFF	TGTGCCAGCAGCCACCTTTTTAAGGGGGCAACTAATGAAAAACTGTTTTTT
-	TRBV6-9	15	-	TRBJ1-5	CASSSQSSRHQPQHF	TGTGCCAGCAGTTCCCAAAGCTCCCGTCATCAGCCCCAGCATTTT
many	TRBV12-3/TRBV12-4	15	TRBD1	TRBJ1-5	CASSRPGTGIQPQHF	TGTGCCAGCAGCCGCCCTGGGACAGGGATTCAGCCCCAGCATTTT
few	TRBV12-5	15	TRBD1	TRBJ1-5	CASGKPQGVHQPQHF	TGTGCTAGTGGAAAGCCACAGGGGGTGCATCAGCCCCAGCATTTT
-	TRBV12-3/TRBV12-4	15	-	TRBJ1-4	CASSPPGGWNEKLFF	TGTGCCAGCAGTCCCCCGGGGGGGTGGAATGAAAAACTGTTTTTT
-	TRBV30	17	TRBD1	TRBJ1-1	CAWSAIFDRERATEAFF	TGTGCCTGGAGTGCAATTTTCGACAGGGAGAGGGCCACTGAAGCTTTCTTT
few	TRBV6-1	15	TRBD1	TRBJ2-7	CASSLTGTGKHEQYF	TGTGCCAGCAGCCTCACCGGGACAGGGAAACACGAGCAGTACTTC
once	TRBV29-1	13	-	TRBJ2-2	CSVEEGDTGELFF	TGCAGCGTTGAAGAGGGGGACACCGGGGAGCTGTTTTTT
-	TRBV30	13	-	TRBJ1-1	CAWSGLGYTEAFF	TGTGCCTGGAGCGGTCTGGGGTACACTGAAGCTTTCTTT
many	TRBV12-3/TRBV12-4	12	TRBD2	TRBJ2-7	CASSYLADEQYF	TGTGCCAGCAGTTATCTAGCGGACGAGCAGTACTTC
-	TRBV19	16	TRBD1	TRBJ1-2	CASSIGTGRFEVGYTF	TGTGCCAGTAGTATTGGGACAGGCCGCTTCGAAGTGGGCTACACCTTC
-	TRBV20-1	15	TRBD2	TRBJ2-1	CSASFSGRRGDEQFF	TGCAGTGCTAGTTTTAGCGGGAGGAGGGGCGATGAGCAGTTCTTC